These T cell receptor beta chains were read from a single sample in a study of blood T cells in healthy people across ages. TCRdb reanalysed the 5' RACE reads using MiXCR and keeps one entry per CDR3 protein. The sample has about 1.6 million distinct CDR3 sequences, roughly 30% seen once; the top ten hold around 11%. The specimen was blood. These receptors all stem from a woman aged 25-40 years in good health. The CDR3 runs from the conserved cysteine through the conserved F or W. D genes are given only for firm matches. A clone size is listed for some rows: how often the clone was seen (once, few, many), or a class if it is expanded.

abundance	v_gene	j_gene	d_gene	CDR3aa	CDR3nt
few	TRBV20-1	TRBJ2-7	NA	CSATLGPGAYF	TGCAGTGCTACTCTCGGACCGGGGGCGTACTTC
few	TRBV28	TRBJ2-1	NA	CASNLKNEQFF	TGTGCCAGCAACCTGAAGAATGAGCAGTTCTTC
few	TRBV20-1	TRBJ2-7	TRBD2	CSANPLAASYEQYF	TGCAGTGCCAATCCCCTAGCGGCCTCCTACGAGCAGTACTTC
few	TRBV5-1	TRBJ1-2	NA	CASSYSQDYGYTF	TGCGCCAGCAGCTATAGTCAGGACTATGGCTACACCTTC
few	TRBV6-6	TRBJ2-3	NA	CASSYSGLARDTQYF	TGTGCCAGCAGTTACTCAGGGCTAGCGAGAGATACGCAGTATTTT
NA	TRBV30	TRBJ1-1	NA	CAWSTPGSLNTEAFF	TGTGCCTGGAGTACCCCGGGGAGCCTGAACACTGAAGCTTTCTTT
once	TRBV7-9	TRBJ2-3	NA	CASSLEERDIDTQYF	TGTGCCAGCAGCTTAGAGGAGCGGGACATAGATACGCAGTATTTT
few	TRBV4-1	TRBJ1-2	NA	CASSQESRAIYGYTF	TGCGCCAGCAGCCAAGAGTCCAGAGCCATCTATGGCTACACCTTC
few	TRBV9	TRBJ1-2	NA	CASSASQNYGYTF	TGTGCCAGCAGCGCCTCCCAAAACTATGGCTACACCTTC
few	TRBV20-1	TRBJ1-5	NA	CSARSVGLQPQHF	TGCAGTGCTAGATCTGTGGGTCTTCAGCCCCAGCATTTT
once	TRBV30	TRBJ2-3	TRBD2	CAWSDASSGGADTQYF	TGTGCCTGGAGTGACGCCTCTAGCGGGGGGGCAGATACGCAGTATTTT
few	TRBV20-1	TRBJ1-2	NA	CSARSQVEDYGYTF	TGCAGTGCTAGATCACAGGTCGAGGACTATGGCTACACCTTC
few	TRBV5-1	TRBJ2-1	TRBD1	CASSRRTGIYNEQFF	TGCGCCAGCAGCCGGAGGACAGGGATCTACAATGAGCAGTTCTTC
NA	TRBV20-1	TRBJ2-7	TRBD2	CSARGGSAYEQYF	TGCAGTGCTAGGGGCGGGAGCGCCTACGAGCAGTACTTC
NA	TRBV7-9	TRBJ2-1	TRBD2	CASSRSGSEHNEQFF	TGTGCCAGCAGCCGCAGCGGGAGCGAACACAATGAGCAGTTCTTC
few	TRBV28	TRBJ2-7	TRBD1	CASSLTGGPNYEQYF	TGTGCCAGCAGTCTGACAGGGGGACCCAACTACGAGCAGTACTTC
many	TRBV5-1	TRBJ2-7	TRBD2	CASSLVLAGAYEQYF	TGCGCCAGCAGCTTGGTTCTAGCGGGAGCCTACGAGCAGTACTTC
few	TRBV4-1	TRBJ2-7	NA	CASSQAQGRPYEQYF	TGCGCCAGCAGCCAAGCCCAGGGACGGCCGTACGAGCAGTACTTC
NA	TRBV28	TRBJ2-7	TRBD2	CAGSQPGLEGFEQYF	TGTGCCGGCAGTCAACCGGGACTAGAGGGGTTTGAGCAGTACTTC
few	TRBV12-3/TRBV12-4	TRBJ1-2	TRBD1	CASRETGAPYGYTF	TGTGCCAGCAGGGAGACAGGGGCCCCCTATGGCTACACCTTC
NA	TRBV28	TRBJ2-7	TRBD2	CASSSPRGRAVEQYF	TGTGCCAGCAGTTCCCCCCGGGGGAGGGCTGTCGAGCAGTACTTC
NA	TRBV4-1	TRBJ2-1	NA	CASSQGIAESSYNEQFF	TGCGCCAGCAGCCAAGGAATAGCGGAGAGCTCCTACAATGAGCAGTTCTTC
NA	TRBV12-3/TRBV12-4	TRBJ2-1	TRBD2	CASRRRTSGGAGGNEQFF	TGTGCCAGCAGACGAAGGACTAGCGGGGGGGCCGGGGGGAATGAGCAGTTCTTC
few	TRBV6-6	TRBJ1-1	NA	CASTTYPGDITEAFF	TGTGCCAGCACTACTTATCCGGGGGATATCACTGAAGCTTTCTTT
many	TRBV29-1	TRBJ2-1	TRBD2	CSVAGLPGLAGGEYNEQFF	TGCAGCGTTGCCGGATTACCGGGACTAGCGGGAGGGGAGTACAATGAGCAGTTCTTC
few	TRBV14	TRBJ2-5	NA	CASSQKQGQETQYF	TGTGCCAGCAGCCAAAAACAAGGCCAAGAGACCCAGTACTTC
NA	TRBV15	TRBJ2-1	NA	CATSRVGGDGQFF	TGTGCCACCAGCAGAGTAGGTGGGGATGGGCAGTTCTTC
NA	TRBV30	TRBJ2-7	TRBD2	CALTSGSYEQYF	TGTGCCTTGACTAGCGGGAGTTACGAGCAGTACTTC
few	TRBV4-2	TRBJ2-5	NA	CASSQNYRRETQYF	TGTGCCAGCAGCCAGAACTACCGCCGGGAGACCCAGTACTTC
NA	TRBV25-1	TRBJ2-4	TRBD1	CAGSEDRQGNNIQYF	TGTGCCGGCAGTGAAGACCGACAGGGGAACAACATTCAGTACTTC
NA	TRBV14	TRBJ2-7	TRBD1	CASSPPGQGTHEQYF	TGTGCCAGCAGCCCCCCGGGACAGGGAACCCACGAGCAGTACTTC
NA	TRBV20-1	TRBJ2-7	TRBD2	CSAWQGPSGDEQYF	TGCAGTGCTTGGCAAGGTCCTAGCGGGGACGAGCAGTACTTC
NA	TRBV6-2/TRBV6-3	TRBJ2-1	TRBD2	CASKRAARLAGGRVIYNEQFF	TGTGCCAGCAAGAGGGCAGCCCGACTAGCGGGGGGCCGGGTGATCTACAATGAGCAGTTCTTC
NA	TRBV20-1	TRBJ2-4	NA	CSARDLAREAKNIQYF	TGCAGTGCTAGAGATCTCGCCAGGGAGGCCAAAAACATTCAGTACTTC
NA	TRBV7-7	TRBJ2-5	NA	CASSLRLTQETQYF	TGTGCCAGCAGCCTTAGACTTACCCAAGAGACCCAGTACTTC
NA	TRBV2	TRBJ2-5	TRBD1	CASSSRTGAGTQYF	TGTGCCAGCAGTTCCCGGACAGGTGCGGGGACCCAGTACTTC
NA	TRBV3-1	TRBJ2-3	NA	CASSRWESFMDTQYF	TGTGCCAGCAGCCGATGGGAGTCCTTCATGGATACGCAGTATTTT
few	TRBV5-1	TRBJ1-1	TRBD1	CASSSSTGRWAEAFF	TGCGCCAGCAGCTCGTCGACAGGGAGGTGGGCTGAAGCTTTCTTT
NA	TRBV27	TRBJ2-1	NA	CASSSAVDMGYYNEQFF	TGTGCCAGCAGTTCCGCCGTGGATATGGGCTACTACAATGAGCAGTTCTTC
once	TRBV20-1	TRBJ2-1	TRBD1	CSLRGQGGVDERFF	TGCAGTCTGAGGGGACAGGGAGGAGTGGATGAGCGGTTCTTC
many	TRBV7-2	TRBJ2-7	TRBD1	CASSSRDRVSYEQYF	TGTGCCAGCAGCTCCCGGGACAGGGTTTCCTACGAGCAGTACTTC
NA	TRBV7-2	TRBJ2-5	NA	CASSLEGADETQYF	TGTGCCAGCAGCTTAGAAGGAGCTGACGAGACCCAGTACTTC
NA	TRBV7-9	TRBJ1-4	NA	CASSLTSGARGEKLFF	TGTGCCAGCAGCTTAACGTCGGGGGCGCGGGGCGAAAAACTGTTTTTT
few	TRBV6-5	TRBJ2-7	NA	CASSLSDTSYEQYF	TGTGCCAGCAGCTTGAGCGACACCTCCTACGAGCAGTACTTC
NA	TRBV5-1	TRBJ2-7	TRBD1	CASSKLTGYEQYF	TGCGCCAGCAGCAAACTGACAGGGTACGAGCAGTACTTC
few	TRBV19	TRBJ2-5	NA	CASSSMAEYQETQYF	TGTGCCAGTAGCAGTATGGCTGAGTACCAAGAGACCCAGTACTTC
few	TRBV14	TRBJ1-2	NA	CASSQVGVGYGYTF	TGTGCCAGCAGCCAAGTCGGGGTTGGTTATGGCTACACCTTC
NA	TRBV7-9	TRBJ2-7	NA	CASRRGPGYEQYF	TGTGCCAGCAGACGGGGCCCCGGCTACGAGCAGTACTTC
many	TRBV12-3/TRBV12-4	TRBJ1-6	NA	CASRTTSTNSPLHF	TGTGCCAGCAGAACAACTTCCACCAATTCACCCCTCCACTTT
NA	TRBV20-1	TRBJ2-7	TRBD1	CSARGGQGAVEQYF	TGCAGTGCTAGGGGGGGACAGGGGGCTGTCGAGCAGTACTTC
NA	TRBV20-1	TRBJ1-4	TRBD1	CSARDGRKGAGEKLFF	TGCAGTGCTAGAGATGGGCGTAAGGGGGCAGGTGAAAAACTGTTTTTT
NA	TRBV6-1	TRBJ2-2	TRBD1	CVSSPRGQDTGELFF	TGTGTCAGCAGCCCCAGGGGGCAGGACACCGGGGAGCTGTTTTTT
NA	TRBV6-6	TRBJ2-7	NA	CASAAFQRDEQYF	TGTGCCAGCGCCGCCTTTCAGCGCGACGAGCAGTACTTC